The present entry profiles one TCR beta chain with its context. Its antigen is still unknown. The PCR employed 60 Vbeta primers together with 13 Jbeta primers. Using immunoSEQ multiplex PCR, the repertoire was profiled, and TCRdb retains in-frame clones only, with some absent. The sample has about 130,000 clones; around 67% are singletons. This entry belongs to a study of cytomegalovirus exposure and HLA in healthy donors. The study, taken as a whole, reports: Sequencing likely produced, as an artifact, a cluster of highly shared sequence variants.

With V trimmed by 3 bases and J by 0 bases, 16 bases remained unmatched. Germline V gene lookup returns CDR1 SGHDT and CDR2 YYEEEE. The CDR3 covers 19 residues. This TCR was sampled from a young man in good health and CMV-seropositive. The J gene is TRBJ1-2, the V gene TRBV5-6; 8 bases match TRBD1. The specimen sequenced was PBMCs. CDR3 DNA: TGTGCCAGCAGCTCACCCCGCGGACAGGGTTTCTTGGCTAACTATGGCTACACCTTC. This gives the protein CASSSPRGQGFLANYGYTF.